This T cell receptor beta chain was obtained from a study of cytomegalovirus exposure and HLA in healthy donors. Overall study findings and caveats: Investigators reported 150 to 200 TCR beta chains as tied to cytomegalovirus. When analyzed later, a missense DCLRE1C variant was found to be linked to TCR beta V- and J-gene trimming.

The CDR3 has 17 amino acids. CDR1 and CDR2 (germline): SNHLY, FYNNEI. Germline trimming cut 8 bases from V and 1 base from J; bases unmatched to any gene: 15. Primers: 60 Vbeta forward and 13 Jbeta reverse. Generated by immunoSEQ multiplex PCR, the TCRdb table keeps only in-frame clones and is missing some. The sample holds over 85,000 clones, approximately 83% seen once. Of note for this clone: The antigen remains undetermined.

The V gene is TRBV2, the J gene TRBJ1-1; 8 positions agree with TRBD1. The source material was PBMCs. The sequence came from a man aged 35-49 years in good health and CMV-seronegative. CDR3 sequence (DNA): TGTGCCAGCCGAGCGACAGGGGAGAACGGACCGAACACTGAAGCTTTCTTT. This gives the protein CASRATGENGPNTEAFF. The full variable domain, with the rest looked up from reference TRBV2 and TRBJ1-1, is EPEVTQTPSHQVTQMGQEVILRCVPISNHLYFYWYRQILGQKVEFLVSFYNNEISEKSEIFDDQFSVERPDGSNFTLKIRSTKLEDSAMYFCASRATGENGPNTEAFFGQGTRLTVV.